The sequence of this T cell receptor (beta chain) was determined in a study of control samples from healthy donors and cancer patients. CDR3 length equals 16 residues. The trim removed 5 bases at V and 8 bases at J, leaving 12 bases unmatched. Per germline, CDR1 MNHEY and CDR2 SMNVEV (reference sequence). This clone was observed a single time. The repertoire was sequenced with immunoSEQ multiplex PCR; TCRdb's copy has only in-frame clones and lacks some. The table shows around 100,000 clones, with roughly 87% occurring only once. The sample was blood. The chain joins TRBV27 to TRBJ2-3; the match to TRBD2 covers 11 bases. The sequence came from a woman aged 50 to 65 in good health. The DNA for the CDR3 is TGTGCCAGCAGTCCCCACCCCGGGACTAGCGGAACTACGCAGTATTTT. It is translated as CASSPHPGTSGTTQYF.